This TCR beta chain is from a study of memory CD4+ T cells and cytomegalovirus serostatus. The sort gate was single viable CD3+CD4+CD8-CD45RO+ cells for memory CD4+ T cells. The table came from immunoSEQ multiplex PCR; TCRdb's copy has only in-frame clones and leaves some out. The table includes tens of thousands of clones, 70% to 80% detected once. Per the germline V gene, CDR1 is SGHRS and CDR2 is YFSETQ. The CDR3 runs 13 residues. V was cut by 7 bases and J by 6 bases, with 16 bases left in between. Input material: memory CD4+ T cells from blood. The sequence derives from an adult in good health and CMV-seropositive. The rearrangement joins TRBV5-1 to TRBJ1-2, with D possibly TRBD1 on 5 matching bases. This chain's CDR3 is CASWEAGLDGYTF. The DNA of the CDR3 is TGCGCCAGCTGGGAGGCAGGGCTGGATGGCTACACCTTC.